Shown below are 27 T cell receptor beta chains from a single sample sequenced in a study of early T cells in non-severe SARS-CoV-2 infection. Each CDR3 protein gets one entry after TCRdb re-called the 5' RACE reads with MiXCR. This repertoire shows 20,000 to 25,000 distinct CDR3 sequences, less than 4.5% found once; its top ten account for 1.4% to 1.5%. What was sequenced was whole blood. The receptors derive from an adult who was a healthcare worker with PCR-confirmed SARS-CoV-2 infection or an uninfected control (not recorded which).

In this sample, this clonotype turned up a few times. The genes are TRBV5-5 and TRBJ1-5; 7 bases are a match to TRBD1. This CDR3 has 17 amino acids. From germline, CDR1 is SGHKS and CDR2 YYEKEE (reference sequence). The V segment lost 4 bases and the J segment 1 base; nucleotides outside the gene matches: 11. The CDR3 DNA is TGTGCCAGCAGCCCGTTGGCAACAGGGGTGAGCAATCAGCCCCAGCATTTT. Protein sequence: CASSPLATGVSNQPQHF.

This clonotype was detected many times. The chain links TRBV29-1 to TRBJ1-1; 7 bases fit TRBD1. This CDR3 has 12 residues. V lost 5 bases to trimming and J lost 4 bases; unmatched junction nucleotides: 4. Germline CDR1 is SQVTM and CDR2 is ANQGSEA. CDR3 sequence: CSVPTGPTEAFF. The CDR3 bases are TGCAGCGTTCCGACAGGGCCCACTGAAGCTTTCTTT.

This clonotype was observed a handful of times. The chain links TRBV28 to TRBJ1-1, with D unclear. The germline V gene has CDR1 MDHEN and CDR2 SYDVKM. Deletions cut 5 bases from V and 6 bases from J, with 13 bases between. The CDR3 is made up of 13 amino acids. CDR3 nucleotide sequence: TGTGCCAGCAGTGGACGGCTTTTCTCTGAAGCTTTCTTT. Translating gives CASSGRLFSEAFF.

This clonotype has at least ten counts. V usage is TRBV2 and J usage is TRBJ2-5; D gene unclear. The CDR3 has 15 residues. CDR1 and CDR2 from the germline V gene are SNHLY and FYNNEI. Trimming pared 6 bases from V and 0 bases from J, leaving 14 bases between. CDR3 DNA: TGTGCCAGCAGGGGGTGGGCTATCCACCAAGAGACCCAGTACTTC. Protein product: CASRGWAIHQETQYF.

The chain is built from TRBV9 and TRBJ2-1, with 9 nucleotides matching TRBD2. V was clipped by 5 bases and J by 3 bases; unmatched bases: 6. The CDR3 contains 15 residues. Germline assignment: CDR1 SGDLS and CDR2 YYNGEE. CDR3 in DNA: TGTGCCAGCAGTGGCGGGACTAGCTTCTACAATGAGCAGTTCTTC. It is translated as CASSGGTSFYNEQFF.

This clonotype appeared a few times. The V and J genes are TRBV12-3 or TRBV12-4 and TRBJ1-6; 7 nucleotides match TRBD1. This CDR3 spans 14 amino acids. Trimming at V came to 9 bases and at J to 5 bases, leaving 7 bases not matched to a gene. The CDR3 region has the DNA TGTGCCAGTACACCGGGACAGAATAATTCACCCCTCCACTTT. Translation: CASTPGQNNSPLHF.

In this sample, this clonotype turned up many times. The chain couples TRBV6-2 or TRBV6-3 to TRBJ2-2, with TRBD2 matching 8 bases. With V trimmed by 6 bases and J by 1 base, 13 bases remained unmatched. The CDR3 spans 18 residues. Germline V gene lookup returns CDR1 MNHEY and CDR2 SVGEGT. The DNA of the CDR3 is TGTGCCAGCAGCCGCTGGCGGGGGGCCTTTAAGAACACCGGGGAGCTGTTTTTT. It specifies CASSRWRGAFKNTGELFF.

This clonotype has at least ten counts. The chain recombines TRBV12-3 or TRBV12-4 with TRBJ1-5; perhaps TRBD1 as D (6 bases). The germline V and J ends were trimmed by 2 bases and 6 bases, with 11 bases remaining between them. The CDR3 length is 14 residues. The CDR3 loop is CASSLSRGGQPQHF. The CDR3 coding sequence is TGTGCCAGCAGTTTATCCAGGGGTGGTCAGCCCCAGCATTTT.

This clonotype came up many times. The rearrangement links TRBV5-1 to TRBJ1-6, with D possibly matching TRBD1 (5 bases). The CDR3 is 16 amino acids. Trimming removed 1 base at V and 7 bases at J, with 15 bases between. Germline CDR1 is SGHRS and CDR2 is YFSETQ. DNA of the CDR3: TGCGCCAGCAGCTTGACGGGACCGACAACCAATTCACCCCTCCACTTT. Its protein is CASSLTGPTTNSPLHF. The full variable domain, rest sourced from reference TRBV5-1 and TRBJ1-6, is KAGVTQTPRYLIKTRGQQVTLSCSPISGHRSVSWYQQTPGQGLQFLFEYFSETQRNKGNFPGRFSGRQFSNSRSEMNVSTLELGDSALYLCASSLTGPTTNSPLHFGNGTRLTVT.

This clonotype was observed at least ten times. The gene calls are TRBV20-1 and TRBJ1-2, with a tentative D call TRBD1 (5 bases). With 6 bases removed from V and 3 bases from J, the gap between germline ends came to 23 bases. This CDR3 is 16 amino acids long. Germline V gene sequence: CDR1 DFQATT, CDR2 SNEGSKA (reference sequence). The CDR3 protein is CSAKVNGARADYGYTF. As DNA, the CDR3 is TGCAGTGCCAAAGTCAACGGGGCGAGGGCGGACTATGGCTACACCTTC.

This clonotype is categorized as medium-sized. The rearrangement links TRBV12-3 or TRBV12-4 to TRBJ1-1; D remains ambiguous. The ends were cut back, 6 bases at V and 5 bases at J, with 7 bases in the middle. The CDR3 totals 11 residues. DNA for the CDR3: TGTGCCAGCAGCCGAAAAACTGAAGCTTTCTTT. Translated, it gives CASSRKTEAFF.

At least ten counts were recorded for this clonotype. The genes are TRBV7-9 and TRBJ1-1; 7 nucleotides align to TRBD1. Germline loops: CDR1 SEHNR, CDR2 FQNEAQ (reference sequence). The CDR3 has 13 amino acids. V lost 2 bases to trimming and J lost 3 bases; unmatched junction nucleotides: 0. CDR3 DNA: TGTGCCAGCAGCTTAACAGGGGACACTGAAGCTTTCTTT. As protein: CASSLTGDTEAFF.

This clonotype was counted ten times or more. V and J are TRBV20-1 and TRBJ2-5, with TRBD1 matching over 8 bases. CDR3 length: 12 residues. V lost 7 bases and J lost 7; bases outside the gene matches: 8. CDR1 and CDR2 (germline): DFQATT, SNEGSKA (reference sequence). The CDR3 DNA reads as TGCAGTGTCCCAGGGGGCGTGTGGACCCAGTACTTC. It is translated as CSVPGGVWTQYF.

This clonotype turned up a few times. The gene calls are TRBV7-9 and TRBJ2-7, with D unresolved. Trimming stripped 1 base from V and 6 bases from J, with 10 bases between. Germline loops: CDR1 SEHNR, CDR2 FQNEAQ (reference sequence). This CDR3 is built from 13 residues. The CDR3 nucleotides read TGTGCCAGCAGCTTAGACCCCTCGGGCGAGCAGTACTTC. Translation gives CASSLDPSGEQYF.

In regard to this clonotype: A clone one base away is much larger, so this may be a read error. The gene calls are TRBV20-1 and TRBJ1-4; 10 positions agree with TRBD1. Germline V CDR1 and CDR2: DFQATT, SNEGSKA (reference sequence). J gave up 9 bases and V 6 bases, and 7 bases lay outside the gene matches. CDR3 length: 13 residues. The CDR3 nucleotides read TGCAGTGCGTTCGGGACAGGGGACAAAAAACTGTTTTTT. It yields the protein CSAFGTGDKKLFF.

This clonotype occurred many times. The chain couples TRBV12-3 or TRBV12-4 to TRBJ1-2, with a possible D match to TRBD1 (5 bases). The germline V and J ends were trimmed by 1 base and 4 bases, with 19 bases remaining between them. The CDR3 consists of 17 residues. CDR3 sequence reads: CASSLGGQGSSGYGYTF. The CDR3 DNA is TGTGCCAGCAGTTTAGGTGGTCAGGGTTCTTCCGGCTATGGCTACACCTTC.

There are many counts of this clonotype. This rearrangement joins TRBV5-1 to TRBJ2-5, with no clear D. This CDR3 contains 14 residues. Trimming took 0 bases from V and 2 from J, leaving 8 bases between them. From germline, CDR1 is SGHRS and CDR2 YFSETQ. The CDR3 nucleotides are TGCGCCAGCAGCTTGGGATCCACACAAGAGACCCAGTACTTC. Its protein product is CASSLGSTQETQYF.

This clonotype was counted ten times or more. V and J are TRBV20-1 and TRBJ2-7; 7 bases fit TRBD1. V shed 5 bases, J shed 4 bases, and the junction held 8 bases outside the gene matches. The CDR3 spans 13 residues. The germline V gene has CDR1 DFQATT and CDR2 SNEGSKA (reference sequence). The CDR3 DNA follows: TGCAGTGCTCGCGGACAGGAACCGTACGAGCAGTACTTC. It specifies CSARGQEPYEQYF.

The chain links TRBV5-1 to TRBJ2-7; 10 bases agree with TRBD2. Germline V CDR1 and CDR2: SGHRS, YFSETQ. There are 15 residues in the CDR3. The trim removed 0 bases at V and 3 bases at J, leaving 3 bases unmatched. CDR3 in DNA: TGCGCCAGCAGCTTGGAGTCTAGCGGGGGCTACGAGCAGTACTTC. The encoded protein is CASSLESSGGYEQYF.

The CDR3 DNA reads TGTGCTAGTGGTTTTCGCGTAGGACAGGGCTACGAGCAGTACTTC. Translation: CASGFRVGQGYEQYF. The V gene is TRBV12-5, the J gene TRBJ2-7, with 8 bases aligning to TRBD1. Germline V CDR1 and CDR2: LGHNT, FRNRAP. The CDR3 is 15 residues long. The junction had 7 bases not matched to a gene; V was cut back by 3 bases and J by 3 bases.

The table lists this clonotype with many counts. CDR3 residues: CASSIPGQGLGETQYF. As DNA, the CDR3 is TGTGCCAGTAGTATACCCGGACAGGGTTTGGGAGAGACCCAGTACTTC. This chain joins TRBV19 and TRBJ2-5, with TRBD1 identical over 8 bases. V was clipped by 2 bases and J by 4 bases; unmatched bases: 9. CDR1 is LNHDA and CDR2 is SQIVND in the germline V gene (reference sequence). This CDR3 is built from 16 residues.

In its sample, this clonotype was seen many times. The genes are TRBV12-3 or TRBV12-4 and TRBJ1-6, with 7 bases fitting TRBD1. The CDR3 is 15 residues long. The V segment lost 4 bases and the J segment 10 bases; nucleotides outside the gene matches: 10. CDR3 region: CASSWGTVGGSPLHF. CDR3 in DNA: TGTGCCAGCAGTTGGGGGACAGTTGGAGGATCACCCCTCCACTTT.

This clonotype was recorded many times. The rearrangement links TRBV7-2 to TRBJ1-1, with no clear D. V dropped 7 bases and J dropped 4 bases, with 16 bases sitting between them. CDR1 is SGHTA and CDR2 is FQGNSA in the germline V gene. The CDR3 totals 14 residues. CDR3 bases: TGTGCCAGCACCCCTAGCCTTTGGGCCACTGAAGCTTTCTTT. As protein: CASTPSLWATEAFF.

This clonotype was picked up many times. V is TRBV20-1 and J is TRBJ2-7, with D uncertain. CDR3 length equals 16 residues. V was shortened by 6 bases and J by 0 bases, with 21 bases between the two germline ends. CDR1 is DFQATT, CDR2 SNEGSKA, per germline (reference sequence). The CDR3 loop reads CSAAYAHPTASYEQYF. CDR3 in DNA: TGCAGTGCCGCTTACGCACACCCGACCGCCTCCTACGAGCAGTACTTC.

Relative to its sample, this clonotype is medium-sized. This chain connects TRBV10-3 to TRBJ2-7, with D perhaps matching TRBD2 (5 bases). Germline V gene data show CDR1 as ENHRY and CDR2 as SYGVKD. The CDR3 spans 14 residues. V lost 6 bases, J lost 1 base, and 13 bases lay in between. CDR3 sequence reads: CAISSTRGSYEQYF. CDR3 bases: TGTGCCATCAGCTCAACGCGAGGGTCCTACGAGCAGTACTTC.

This clonotype was seen repeatedly, ten times or more. This chain links TRBV4-3 with TRBJ2-7; D uncertain. Trimming shortened V by 2 bases and J by 4 bases, and 15 bases separated the two germline ends. This CDR3 region has 15 residues. CDR1 and CDR2 (germline): LGHNA, YSLEER. The CDR3 DNA sequence: TGCGCCAGCAGCCAAAAAACCAGCCCCGGTTACGAGCAGTACTTC. Its protein is CASSQKTSPGYEQYF.

CDR3 protein: CASSARASGVTDTQYF. The CDR3 DNA reads as TGTGCCAGCAGCGCCCGGGCTAGCGGGGTCACAGATACGCAGTATTTT. This chain uses TRBV12-3 or TRBV12-4 with TRBJ2-3, with 9 bases aligning to TRBD2. CDR3 length equals 16 residues. J was trimmed by 2 bases and V by 6 bases; bases with no gene match: 9.